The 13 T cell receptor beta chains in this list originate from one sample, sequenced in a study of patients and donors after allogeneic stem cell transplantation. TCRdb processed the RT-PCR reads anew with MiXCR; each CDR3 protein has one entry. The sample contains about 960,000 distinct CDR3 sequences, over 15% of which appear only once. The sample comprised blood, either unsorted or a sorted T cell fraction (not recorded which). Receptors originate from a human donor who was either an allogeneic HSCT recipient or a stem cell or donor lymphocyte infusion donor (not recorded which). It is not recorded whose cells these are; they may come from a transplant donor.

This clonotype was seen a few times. The CDR3 region is CASSYSGLAGAWEQFF. CDR3 sequence (DNA): TGTGCCAGCAGTTACTCTGGACTAGCGGGAGCGTGGGAGCAGTTCTTC. The V call is TRBV6-5, the J call TRBJ2-1; TRBD2 aligns across 13 bases. CDR3 size: 16 residues. With 0 bases clipped from V and 10 bases from J, the junction kept 6 bases outside the gene matches. Germline values: CDR1 MNHEY, CDR2 SVGAGI.

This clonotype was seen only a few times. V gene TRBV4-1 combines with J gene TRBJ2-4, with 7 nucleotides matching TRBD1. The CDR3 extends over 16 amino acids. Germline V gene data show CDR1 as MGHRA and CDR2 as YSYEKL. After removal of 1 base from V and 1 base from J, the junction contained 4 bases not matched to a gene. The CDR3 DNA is TGCGCCAGCAGCCAAGTTGGCAGGGGGGCCAAAAACATTCAGTACTTC. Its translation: CASSQVGRGAKNIQYF.

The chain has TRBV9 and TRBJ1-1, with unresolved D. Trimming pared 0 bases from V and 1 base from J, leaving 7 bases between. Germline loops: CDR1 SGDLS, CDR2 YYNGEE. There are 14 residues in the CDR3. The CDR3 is CASSVGWGNTEAFF. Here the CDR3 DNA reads TGTGCCAGCAGCGTAGGATGGGGGAACACTGAAGCTTTCTTT.

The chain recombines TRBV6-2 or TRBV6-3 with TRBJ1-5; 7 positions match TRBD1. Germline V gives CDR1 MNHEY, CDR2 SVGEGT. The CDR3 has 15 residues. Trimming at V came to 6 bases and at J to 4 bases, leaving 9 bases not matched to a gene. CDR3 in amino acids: CASSHPGTANQPQHF. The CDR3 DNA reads TGTGCCAGCAGCCACCCCGGGACAGCTAATCAGCCCCAGCATTTT.

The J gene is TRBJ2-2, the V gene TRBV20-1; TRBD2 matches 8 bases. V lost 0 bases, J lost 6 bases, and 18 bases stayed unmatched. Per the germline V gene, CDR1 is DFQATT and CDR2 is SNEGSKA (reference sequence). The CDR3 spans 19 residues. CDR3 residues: CSAREPRPGLVEDPGELFF. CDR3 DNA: TGCAGTGCTAGAGAGCCTCGACCGGGACTAGTAGAAGACCCCGGGGAGCTGTTTTTT.

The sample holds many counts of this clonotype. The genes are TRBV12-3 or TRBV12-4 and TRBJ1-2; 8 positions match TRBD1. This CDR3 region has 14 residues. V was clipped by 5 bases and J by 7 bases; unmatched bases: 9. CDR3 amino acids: CASSPTGGRGGYTF. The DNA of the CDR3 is TGTGCCAGCAGTCCTACAGGGGGAAGAGGTGGCTACACCTTC.

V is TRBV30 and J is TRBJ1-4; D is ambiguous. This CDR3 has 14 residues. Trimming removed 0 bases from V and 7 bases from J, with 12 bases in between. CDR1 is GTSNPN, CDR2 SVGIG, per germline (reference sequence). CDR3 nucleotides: TGTGCCTGGAGTGTAAGGGCATACAGTGAAAAACTGTTTTTT. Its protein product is CAWSVRAYSEKLFF.

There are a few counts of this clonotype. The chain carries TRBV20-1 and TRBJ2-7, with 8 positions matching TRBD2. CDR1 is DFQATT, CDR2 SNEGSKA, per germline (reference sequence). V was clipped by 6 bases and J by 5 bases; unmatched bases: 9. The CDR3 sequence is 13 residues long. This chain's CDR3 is CSATLRGRNEQYF. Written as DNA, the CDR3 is TGCAGTGCCACCCTGCGCGGGAGGAACGAGCAGTACTTC.

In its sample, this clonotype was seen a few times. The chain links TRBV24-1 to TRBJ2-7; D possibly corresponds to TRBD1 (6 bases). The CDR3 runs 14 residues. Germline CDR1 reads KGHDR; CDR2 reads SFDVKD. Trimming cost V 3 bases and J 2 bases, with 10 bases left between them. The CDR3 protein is CATSDRDIPYEQYF. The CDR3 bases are TGTGCCACCAGTGATAGGGACATCCCCTACGAGCAGTACTTC.

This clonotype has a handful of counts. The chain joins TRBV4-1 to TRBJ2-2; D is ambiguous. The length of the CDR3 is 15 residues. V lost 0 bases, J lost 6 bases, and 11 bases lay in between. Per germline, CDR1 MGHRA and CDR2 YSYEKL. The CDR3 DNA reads TGCGCCAGCAGCCAAGAAAGGTTAGGGCCCGGGGAGCTGTTTTTT. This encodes CASSQERLGPGELFF.

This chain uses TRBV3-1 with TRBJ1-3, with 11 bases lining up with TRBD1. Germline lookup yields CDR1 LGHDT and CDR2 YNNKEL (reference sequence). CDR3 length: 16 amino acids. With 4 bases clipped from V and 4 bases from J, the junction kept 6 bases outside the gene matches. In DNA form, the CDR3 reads TGTGCCAGCAGCCCCGGACAGGGGGCGGGAGGAAACACCATATATTTT. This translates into CASSPGQGAGGNTIYF. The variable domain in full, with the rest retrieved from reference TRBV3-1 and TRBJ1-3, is DTAVSQTPKYLVTQMGNDKSIKCEQNLGHDTMYWYKQDSKKFLKIMFSYNNKELIINETVPNRFSPKSPDKAHLNLHINSLELGDSAVYFCASSPGQGAGGNTIYFGEGSWLTVV.

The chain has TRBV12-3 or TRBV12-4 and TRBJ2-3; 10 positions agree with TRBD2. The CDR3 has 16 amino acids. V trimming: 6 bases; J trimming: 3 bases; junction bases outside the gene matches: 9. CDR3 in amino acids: CASSSGLASGTDTQYF. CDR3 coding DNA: TGTGCCAGCAGCTCGGGACTAGCGAGCGGGACAGATACGCAGTATTTT.

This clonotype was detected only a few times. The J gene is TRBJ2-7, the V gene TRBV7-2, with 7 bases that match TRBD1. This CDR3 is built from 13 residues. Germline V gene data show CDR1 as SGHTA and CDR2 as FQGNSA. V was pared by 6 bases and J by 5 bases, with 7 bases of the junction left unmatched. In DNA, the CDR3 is TGTGCCAGCAGTCACGACAGGGCCAACGAGCAGTACTTC. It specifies CASSHDRANEQYF.